This is a list of T cell receptor beta chains from one sample in a study of blood T cell repertoires in COVID-19. Assay: immunoSEQ multiplex PCR; the TCRdb copy retains only in-frame clones and omits some. The table lists around 620,000 clones, approximately 90% of them singletons. Sequenced material: peripheral blood. Receptors were obtained from a woman between 18 and 29 years old with acute or convalescent COVID-19. The CDR3 runs from the conserved cysteine through the conserved F or W. Fields, in order: clone size, D gene, V gene, J gene, CDR3 DNA, CDR3 protein. The D gene is left open where the match is weak. Clone size is not always given. Where it is, it says once, few, many or a class for expanded clones.

-,-,TRBV28,TRBJ1-1,TGTGCCACCTCGGGACCGGGAGGGACTGAAGCTTTCTTT,CATSGPGGTEAFF
-,-,TRBV6-5,TRBJ2-7,TGTGCCAGCAGTTCCGGGACAAGGGAAGCGAACGAGCAGTACTTC,CASSSGTREANEQYF
-,-,TRBV19,TRBJ1-1,TGTGCCAGTAGTATTAAAGACGGAGATTCCACTGAAGCTTTCTTT,CASSIKDGDSTEAFF
-,-,TRBV2,TRBJ1-1,TGTGCCAGTAAGTTCTCTCTTCACTATGAAGCTTTCTTT,CASKFSLHYEAFF
-,TRBD1,TRBV30,TRBJ1-2,TGTGCCTGGAGTGTCGGCAGGGGGTACTATGGCTACACCTTC,CAWSVGRGYYGYTF
-,-,TRBV7-2,TRBJ2-7,TGTGCCAGCAGTTGGACTCTCACGGGCGAGCAGTACTTC,CASSWTLTGEQYF
few,TRBD2,TRBV7-2,TRBJ2-3,TGTGCCAGCAGCTTAGATAGAGTAGCGGGGCTGAGAGGTACGCAGTATTTT,CASSLDRVAGLRGTQYF
-,-,TRBV6-6,TRBJ1-6,TGTGGCACCGTATCATCAGGTTGGAATTCACCCCTCCACTTT,CGTVSSGWNSPLHF
-,TRBD2,TRBV15,TRBJ2-1,TGTGCCACCAGTGACGGGACTAGCGGGGGCTCCTACAATGAGCAGTTCTTC,CATSDGTSGGSYNEQFF
-,TRBD1,TRBV3-1/TRBV3-2,TRBJ1-4,TGTGCCAGCAGCCAGACAGGGACGGAACTGTTTTTT,CASSQTGTELFF
-,TRBD2,TRBV30,TRBJ2-7,TGTGCCTGGCGTGTGGGGGGGGGTAGAAACTACGAGCAGTACTTC,CAWRVGGGRNYEQYF
-,TRBD1,TRBV6-5,TRBJ2-1,TGTGCCAGCAAAATACAGGGGGTTCCCTACAATGAGCAGTTCTTC,CASKIQGVPYNEQFF
-,TRBD1,TRBV4-3,TRBJ1-5,TGCGCCAGCAGCCCTGGGGGCTTGGGACAGGGGCGGAATCAGCCCCAGCATTTT,CASSPGGLGQGRNQPQHF
-,-,TRBV21-1,TRBJ1-5,TGTGCCAGCAGCAAAGGGATCCCGGACAGTAATCAGCCCCAGCATTTT,CASSKGIPDSNQPQHF
-,-,TRBV7-9,TRBJ2-3,TGTGCCAGCAGCTCGTCGGGGGGCGGCACAGATACGCAGTATTTT,CASSSSGGGTDTQYF
-,-,TRBV19,TRBJ1-2,TGTGCCAGTAGAACTCCCGACGGGAGGGGCTATGGCTACACCTTC,CASRTPDGRGYGYTF
-,-,TRBV24-1,TRBJ2-5,TGTGCCACCAGTGATCCGCGGACAGACCAAGAGACCCAGTACTTC,CATSDPRTDQETQYF
-,-,TRBV5-1,TRBJ2-5,TGCGCCAGCAGCTTCGGTAGCGCAGAGACCCAGTACTTC,CASSFGSAETQYF
-,TRBD1,TRBV27,TRBJ1-1,TGTGCCAGCAGTTACGGACAGGGATTGAACACTGAAGCTTTCTTT,CASSYGQGLNTEAFF
-,TRBD2,TRBV5-6,TRBJ2-3,TGTGCCAGCAGCACACGGACTAGCTCCAGCACAGATACGCAGTATTTT,CASSTRTSSSTDTQYF
-,-,TRBV10-2,TRBJ2-2,TGCGCCAGCAGTGAGAGTGGAGAGAAAAACACCGGGGAGCTGTTTTTT,CASSESGEKNTGELFF
-,-,TRBV29-1,TRBJ2-2,TGCAGCGTTTTTAGCGCCACCGGGGAGCTGTTTTTT,CSVFSATGELFF
-,TRBD2,TRBV9,TRBJ2-1,TGTGCCAGCAGCCCAAAGCGGGGGGGCCTCTACAATGAGCAGTTCTTC,CASSPKRGGLYNEQFF
few,-,TRBV5-1,TRBJ1-2,TGCGCCAGCAGCTTGGCCGAGGGTGGGGGCTACACCTTC,CASSLAEGGGYTF
-,-,TRBV9,TRBJ1-3,TGTGCCAGCAGCGTACACAGCCTCGCTGACACCATATATTTT,CASSVHSLADTIYF
-,TRBD1,TRBV19,TRBJ2-7,TGTGCCAGTATGACAGGGGGGTACGAGCAGTACTTC,CASMTGGYEQYF
-,-,TRBV6-4,TRBJ2-2,TGTGCCAGCAGTGAACGGGACTTCGGGGAGCTGTTTTTT,CASSERDFGELFF
few,TRBD1,TRBV20-1,TRBJ2-2,TGCAGTGCTAGTCCCGGGACAGGGGAAACCGGGGAGCTGTTTTTT,CSASPGTGETGELFF
-,TRBD1,TRBV19,TRBJ1-5,TGTGCCAGTAGTCTGGGACAGGATGGTCAGCCCCAGCATTTT,CASSLGQDGQPQHF
-,TRBD1,TRBV5-5,TRBJ2-2,TGTGCCAGCAGCTTGACAGGGGGCCTCACCGGGGAGCTGTTTTTT,CASSLTGGLTGELFF
once,-,TRBV2,TRBJ2-1,TGTGCCAGGCCTGGGGGGTACGATCAAAATGAGCAGTTCTTC,CARPGGYDQNEQFF
-,TRBD1,TRBV19,TRBJ2-1,TGTGCCAGTAGCACAGAGGGACAGATCTACAATGAGCAGTTCTTC,CASSTEGQIYNEQFF
once,-,TRBV27,TRBJ1-1,TGTGCCAGCAGTTTATTTTCCTCTGCGGGTACTGAAGCTTTCTTT,CASSLFSSAGTEAFF
-,TRBD1,TRBV24-1,TRBJ1-2,TGTGCCACCGAACAAGGGACAGGGGGCGGCGGGAGCTATGGCTACACCTTC,CATEQGTGGGGSYGYTF
-,-,TRBV20-1,TRBJ1-1,TGCAGTGCTAGAGATCAGGCTGAAGCTTTCTTT,CSARDQAEAFF
-,-,TRBV9,TRBJ1-1,TGTGCCAGCAGCGATCAACCCGGGCCGGGGTCGGGGGTGAACACTGAAGCTTTCTTT,CASSDQPGPGSGVNTEAFF
-,-,TRBV19,TRBJ1-1,TGTGCCAGTAGTAAACAGGTGAACACTGAAGCTTTCTTT,CASSKQVNTEAFF
-,TRBD1,TRBV27,TRBJ2-1,TGTGCCAGCAGCCCCACTACAGGGGGGAATGAGCAGTTCTTC,CASSPTTGGNEQFF
-,TRBD1,TRBV7-3,TRBJ2-7,TGTGCCAGCAGCCACACAGGGGGCGGTGCCTACGAGCAGTACTTC,CASSHTGGGAYEQYF
-,TRBD1,TRBV10-3,TRBJ2-1,TGTGCCATCGGTGGGACAGATCCCAATGAGCAGTTCTTC,CAIGGTDPNEQFF
-,-,TRBV7-2,TRBJ2-7,TGTGCCAGCAGCTTCACTACCTACGAGCAGTACTTC,CASSFTTYEQYF
-,-,TRBV25-1,TRBJ1-2,TGTGCCAGCAGTGATCGACTAGGGTTTTTGGGTTTGTTCGGCTACACCTTC,CASSDRLGFLGLFGYTF
once,TRBD2,TRBV7-2,TRBJ2-3,TGTGCCAGCAGCTTAGTTTCCCCGCGGGGGGCAGATACGCAGTATTTT,CASSLVSPRGADTQYF
-,-,TRBV12-5,TRBJ1-4,TGTGCTAGTGGCTCATATACGACAGGAAATAATGAAAAACTGTTTTTT,CASGSYTTGNNEKLFF
-,-,TRBV19,TRBJ1-1,TGTGCCAGTAGTCGGGGGACTGAAGCTTTCTTT,CASSRGTEAFF
-,TRBD1,TRBV5-1,TRBJ2-5,TGCGCCAGCAGCCTATCTGCAGGGGGCCGGGAGACCCAGTACTTC,CASSLSAGGRETQYF
once,TRBD1,TRBV13,TRBJ2-7,TGTGCCAGCAGTCCTCGCTCGACAGGGGTCGACGAGCAGTACTTC,CASSPRSTGVDEQYF
-,TRBD1,TRBV5-1,TRBJ2-5,TGCGCCAGCAGCTTGGCGGACAGGGGGCGAGGAGAGACCCAGTACTTC,CASSLADRGRGETQYF
-,TRBD2,TRBV19,TRBJ2-4,TGTGCCAGTCGCGTGGGGGGGAAAAACATTCAGTACTTC,CASRVGGKNIQYF
once,-,TRBV27,TRBJ2-1,TGTGCCAGCAGCCTCACCACACCGACACCGAGCTCCTACAATGAGCAGTTCTTC,CASSLTTPTPSSYNEQFF
-,-,TRBV6-1,TRBJ2-1,TGTGCCAGCAGTGAAGCTCCGAGCGAATACAATGAGCAGTTCTTC,CASSEAPSEYNEQFF
-,TRBD2,TRBV4-2,TRBJ2-5,TGTGCCAGCAGCCAACTCGGGGCGGGGAGGGAAGAGACCCAGTACTTC,CASSQLGAGREETQYF
-,-,TRBV6-2/TRBV6-3,TRBJ2-2,TGTGCCAGCAGTCGGAGCACCGGGGAGCTGTTTTTT,CASSRSTGELFF
-,-,TRBV4-1,TRBJ1-4,TGCGCCAGCAGCCCTCTAGGGGGGGCACCAACTAATGAAAAACTGTTTTTT,CASSPLGGAPTNEKLFF
-,-,TRBV11-2,TRBJ1-1,TGTGCCAGCAGCTTAGTCCGGACAGCTGAAGCTTTCTTT,CASSLVRTAEAFF
-,TRBD2,TRBV5-1,TRBJ2-4,TGCGCCAGCAGCTTATACGGGAGGGAAAAGGCCAAAAACATTCAGTACTTC,CASSLYGREKAKNIQYF
-,TRBD1,TRBV3-1/TRBV3-2,TRBJ1-6,TGTGCCAGCAGCCTTCTGGGGACAGGGAATTCACCCCTCCACTTT,CASSLLGTGNSPLHF
-,TRBD1,TRBV4-1,TRBJ1-3,TGCGCCAGCAGCCAAGATGAGTGGGCAGGGGGCAGGGGAAACACCATATATTTT,CASSQDEWAGGRGNTIYF
-,TRBD1,TRBV30,TRBJ1-5,TGTGCCTGGAGTTTGGGAAGGACAGGGGGGAATCAGCCCCAGCATTTT,CAWSLGRTGGNQPQHF
-,-,TRBV7-9,TRBJ2-3,TGTGCCAGCAGCTTATACGGGCCGGGACGGGGGACCGATACGCAGTATTTT,CASSLYGPGRGTDTQYF